One and the same sample provided the 20 T cell receptor beta chains below, sequenced in a study of T cells in Graves' hyperthyroidism and ophthalmopathy. There were TCR beta CDR3 regions amplified from RNA transcripts. The TCR CDR3 first-round RT-PCR relied on the HTBI primer set. TCRdb re-derived calls from the multiplex PCR reads in MiXCR, one entry per CDR3 protein. The sample has 450,000 to 700,000 distinct CDR3 sequences, about half seen once. Source material: peripheral blood or thyroid tissue (not recorded which). These receptors were collected from a woman in her late teens or twenties with Graves' hyperthyroidism.

This clonotype was picked up many times. The CDR3 region is CASRITGVYEQYF. The CDR3 nucleotides read TGTGCCAGCAGAATAACCGGGGTCTACGAGCAGTACTTC. V and J are TRBV12-3 or TRBV12-4 and TRBJ2-7; D perhaps matches TRBD2 (5 bases). Trimming took 6 bases from V and 3 from J, leaving 12 bases between them. This CDR3 has 13 residues.

Note on this clonotype: At one boundary the junction diverges from the germline segment, which might be a read error. The V call is TRBV29-1, the J call TRBJ1-3, with D unclear. CDR3 length equals 13 residues. Germline loops: CDR1 SQVTM, CDR2 ANQGSEA. The CDR3 sequence is CSVVQLAGSTIYF. The CDR3 DNA is TGCAGCGTCGTACAACTAGCGGGAAGCACCATATATTTT.

About this clonotype itself: Since a much larger clone is just one base distant, this may be a read error. The chain has TRBV9 and TRBJ2-2, with TRBD2 matching 12 bases. V shed 3 bases, J shed 8 bases, and the junction held 5 bases outside the gene matches. The CDR3 consists of 15 residues. From germline, CDR1 is SGDLS and CDR2 YYNGEE. The DNA for the CDR3 is TGTGCCAGCAGCGGGACTAGCGGGAACAGGGGGGAGCTGTTTTTT. Protein product: CASSGTSGNRGELFF.

The count of this clonotype is one. The chain uses TRBV9 and TRBJ1-5; D remains ambiguous. CDR3 size: 14 residues. The V gene's germline CDR1 is SGDLS and CDR2 YYNGEE. V was clipped by 4 bases and J by 11 bases, with 19 bases between them. The CDR3 reads CASSPRQDRETQHF. For the CDR3, the DNA is TGTGCCAGCAGCCCCAGACAAGATCGGGAGACCCAGCATTTT.

On this clonotype itself: Since a much larger clone is just one base distant, this may be a read error. The chain joins TRBV12-3 or TRBV12-4 to TRBJ1-6; D unresolved. Between the trimmed V and J ends, which lost 4 bases and 0 bases, there was a span of 10 bases. The CDR3 covers 16 residues. DNA of the CDR3: TGTGCCAGCAGTTGTTCGGGGAGCTCCTATAATTCACCCCTCCACTTT. Amino acids: CASSCSGSSYNSPLHF.

This clonotype was detected ten times or more. J is TRBJ2-7 and V is TRBV6-2 or TRBV6-3; weak D call: TRBD2 (5 bases). The CDR3 contains 13 residues. V lost 7 bases and J 2 bases, leaving 12 bases between the germline ends. Germline V CDR1 and CDR2: MNHEY, SVGEGT. The CDR3 DNA reads as TGTGCCAGCAAGAGCGGCCAAACCTACGAGCAGTACTTC. Translating gives CASKSGQTYEQYF.

This clonotype was observed many times. The J gene is TRBJ1-4, the V gene TRBV2; D not resolved. With 6 bases removed from V and 6 bases from J, the gap between germline ends came to 5 bases. The CDR3 spans 11 residues. Germline CDR1 and CDR2: SNHLY and FYNNEI. CDR3 DNA sequence: TGTGCCAGCAGCGATCATGAAAAACTGTTTTTT. Its protein product is CASSDHEKLFF.

This clonotype has only a few counts. The V gene is TRBV12-3 or TRBV12-4, the J gene TRBJ1-2; D is perhaps TRBD1 (6 bases). Deletions cut 4 bases from V and 3 bases from J, with 12 bases between. CDR3 length: 14 residues. CDR3 in amino acids: CASSYNAGDYGYTF. The CDR3 DNA reads as TGTGCCAGCAGTTATAACGCAGGGGACTATGGCTACACCTTC.

This clonotype was seen at least ten times. The rearrangement uses TRBV29-1 and TRBJ2-7; 7 nucleotides align to TRBD2. V shed 3 bases, J shed 2 bases, and the junction held 10 bases outside the gene matches. The length of the CDR3 is 15 residues. Germline values: CDR1 SQVTM, CDR2 ANQGSEA. CDR3 bases: TGCAGCGTTGATTTAGCGGGCCCAATAACCTACGAGCAGTACTTC. Residues: CSVDLAGPITYEQYF.

J is TRBJ1-1 and V is TRBV20-1; possible D gene TRBD1, 5 bases. Germline CDR1 reads DFQATT; CDR2 reads SNEGSKA (reference sequence). CDR3 length: 15 residues. V lost 3 bases and J lost 8, with 22 bases in between. CDR3 DNA: TGCAGTGCTAGGGGACCGACTCGGGACGAACTCGAAGCTTTCTTT. It yields the protein CSARGPTRDELEAFF.

The chain is built from TRBV10-3 and TRBJ2-7; TRBD2 agrees at 8 bases. The CDR3 totals 14 residues. Germline CDR1 ENHRY, CDR2 SYGVKD. The V segment lost 10 bases and the J segment 7 bases; nucleotides outside the gene matches: 15. The CDR3 DNA reads as TGTGCCAGCAGACCTCCCGGACTAGCTGGTGAGCAGTACTTC. It translates to CASRPPGLAGEQYF.

Here the CDR3 DNA reads TGTGCCAGCAGCCATGGGACAGAGGCCTACGAGCAGTACTTC. It codes for CASSHGTEAYEQYF. The chain employs TRBV2 and TRBJ2-7; 7 bases are shared with TRBD1. CDR1 SNHLY and CDR2 FYNNEI come from the germline V gene. The CDR3 is 14 amino acids. Trimming at V came to 6 bases and at J to 2 bases, leaving 7 bases not matched to a gene.

Turning to this clonotype: With a much larger clone just one base away, this may be a read error. A read error is likely, as this CDR3 ends without the conserved phenylalanine or tryptophan. This sequence joins TRBV9 and TRBJ2-7; tentatively, D is TRBD1 or TRBD2 (5 bases each). In germline, CDR1 is SGDLS, CDR2 YYNGEE. V shed 0 bases and J shed 4 bases, with 8 bases lying between them. CDR3 size: 13 residues. Here the CDR3 DNA reads TGTGCCAGCAGCGTAGGGGGGATGTACGAGCAGTACTCC. This sequence encodes CASSVGGMYEQYS.

This clonotype was recorded a few times. This is likely a read error, given that the CDR3 carries no conserved phenylalanine or tryptophan at its end. The chain couples TRBV20-1 to TRBJ2-7, with 9 bases identical to TRBD1. The CDR3 contains 15 residues. Unmatched junction bases numbered 7, after V lost 4 bases and J lost 0 bases. Looked up from germline, CDR1 is DFQATT and CDR2 is SNEGSKA (reference sequence). CDR3 sequence (DNA): TGCAGTGCTAATCCGGGGGACAGGGACTCCTACGAGCAGTACCTC. This sequence encodes CSANPGDRDSYEQYL.

The V gene is TRBV2, the J gene TRBJ1-5, with TRBD1 matching 9 bases. The CDR3 length is 14 residues. With 5 bases clipped from V and 5 bases from J, the junction kept 4 bases outside the gene matches. Looked up from germline, CDR1 is SNHLY and CDR2 is FYNNEI. This CDR3 is CASSKDRGHQPQHF. As DNA, the CDR3 is TGTGCCAGCAGTAAGGACAGGGGTCATCAGCCCCAGCATTTT.

This clonotype was counted ten times or more. The V call is TRBV7-2, the J call TRBJ2-7; tentatively, D is TRBD2 (6 bases). V lost 5 bases, J lost 5 bases, and 13 bases lay in between. The V gene's germline CDR1 is SGHTA and CDR2 FQGNSA. CDR3 length equals 13 residues. The CDR3 sequence: CASSHRRANEQYF. The CDR3 bases are TGTGCCAGCAGCCATAGGAGGGCTAACGAGCAGTACTTC.

The DNA for the CDR3 is TGTGCCAGTAGTAGGCGGACAGGGGTCCATTCACCCCTCCACTTT. Protein product: CASSRRTGVHSPLHF. This sequence joins TRBV19 and TRBJ1-6; 9 nucleotides agree with TRBD1. In germline, CDR1 is LNHDA, CDR2 SQIVND (reference sequence). CDR3 length: 15 amino acids. The J segment lost 8 bases and the V segment lost 4 bases, leaving 6 bases of the junction unmatched.

This clonotype was seen repeatedly, ten times or more. The V call is TRBV3-1, the J call TRBJ1-6, with D hard to call. Germline assignment: CDR1 LGHDT and CDR2 YNNKEL (reference sequence). Between the trimmed V and J ends, which lost 4 bases and 5 bases, there was a span of 9 bases. CDR3 size: 14 residues. The CDR3 sequence: CASSPGQHNSPLHF. The CDR3 region has the DNA TGTGCCAGCAGCCCAGGTCAGCATAATTCACCCCTCCACTTT.

Ten or more counts support this clonotype. The chain links TRBV15 to TRBJ2-3; 7 nucleotides match TRBD2. Losses at the gene ends were 7 bases for V and 5 bases for J; bases not matched to a gene: 3. The CDR3 length is 12 residues. From germline, CDR1 is LNHNV and CDR2 YYDKDF (reference sequence). Here the CDR3 reads CATTRGRDTQYF. The CDR3 nucleotides read TGTGCCACCACACGCGGGAGAGATACGCAGTATTTT.

Note on this clonotype: Just one base apart from a much larger clone, this may be a read error. The chain has TRBV10-1 and TRBJ1-2, with D possibly being TRBD1 (6 bases). CDR3 length: 15 amino acids. Trimming left V 6 bases short and J 4 bases short, with 18 bases between. Germline V gene data show CDR1 as WNHNN and CDR2 as SYGVQD (reference sequence). In DNA form, the CDR3 reads TGCGCCAGCAGCCAACAGGGCTCAGGTCCCTATGGCTACACCTTC. This codes for CASSQQGSGPYGYTF.